Below are 32 T cell receptor beta chains sequenced from a single sample in a study of cytomegalovirus exposure and HLA in healthy donors. PCR employed 60 Vbeta and 13 Jbeta primers. Using immunoSEQ multiplex PCR, the repertoire was profiled, and TCRdb retains in-frame clones only, with some absent. The sample has around 76,000 clones; the top ten hold 0.8% to 1%. Source material: PBMCs. The receptors derive from a boy between 10 and 17 years old in good health and CMV-seronegative.

The gene calls are TRBV4-1 and TRBJ1-1, with D perhaps TRBD1 (5 bases). Germline V CDR1 and CDR2: MGHRA, YSYEKL. This CDR3 contains 14 residues. Trimming shortened V by 3 bases and J by 2 bases, and 10 bases separated the two germline ends. The chain's CDR3 is CASSQKTVNTEAFF. Written as DNA, the CDR3 is TGCGCCAGCAGCCAGAAGACAGTCAACACTGAAGCTTTCTTT.

The gene calls are TRBV6-5 and TRBJ1-2; the D is unclear. Per the germline V gene, CDR1 is MNHEY and CDR2 is SVGAGI. The V end was cut by 11 bases, the J end by 5 bases, with 24 bases between. CDR3 length: 15 residues. The CDR3: CAGIRDRSNLYGYTF. CDR3 coding DNA: TGTGCCGGCATACGAGATAGAAGCAACCTTTATGGCTACACCTTC.

This sequence joins TRBV18 and TRBJ2-3, with TRBD1 matching over 9 bases. V gave up 0 bases and J gave up 6 bases; unmatched junction bases: 25. The length of the CDR3 is 22 residues. Germline V gives CDR1 KGHSH, CDR2 LQKENI. CDR3 amino acids: CASSPPKPTRAGTGNLTDTQYF. The CDR3 region has the DNA TGTGCCAGCTCACCACCAAAGCCCACTCGGGCCGGGACAGGGAACCTTACGGATACGCAGTATTTT.

The chain links TRBV19 to TRBJ1-1, with TRBD1 matching over 7 bases. Germline V CDR1 and CDR2: LNHDA, SQIVND (reference sequence). This CDR3 has 13 amino acids. V gave up 8 bases and J gave up 1 base; unmatched junction bases: 4. The CDR3 DNA is TGTGCCAGTGGGGACAGCCGGAACACTGAAGCTTTCTTT. This codes for CASGDSRNTEAFF.

This sequence joins TRBV6-5 and TRBJ2-1, with D perhaps matching TRBD1 (6 bases). The CDR3 length is 16 residues. Per the germline V gene, CDR1 is MNHEY and CDR2 is SVGAGI. The ends were cut back, 0 bases at V and 8 bases at J, with 17 bases in the middle. The CDR3 protein is CASSYSEGGKGDEQFF. CDR3 in DNA: TGTGCCAGCAGTTACTCAGAAGGGGGAAAGGGGGATGAGCAGTTCTTC.

This sequence joins TRBV18 and TRBJ1-1; D is perhaps TRBD1 (5 bases). The CDR3 consists of 13 residues. The germline V and J ends were trimmed by 5 bases and 3 bases, with 10 bases remaining between them. CDR1 is KGHSH, CDR2 LQKENI, per germline. In DNA, the CDR3 is TGTGCCAGCTCAGGTGGAGGGGACACTGAAGCTTTCTTT. Translated: CASSGGGDTEAFF.

Notes on this clone: The junction departs from germline at one end; a sequencing error may be responsible. This chain connects TRBV11-3 to TRBJ2-5; TRBD1 might be the D (8 bases). CDR1 is SGHNT, CDR2 YENEEA, per germline. The CDR3 runs to 15 residues. CDR3 residues: CASSPRTGREENQYF. In nucleotides, the CDR3 is TGTGCCAGCAGCCCCCGGACAGGGAGGGAGGAGAACCAGTACTTC.

This rearrangement joins TRBV30 to TRBJ1-2; D not resolved. Germline CDR1 is GTSNPN and CDR2 is SVGIG (reference sequence). V shed 1 base and J shed 4 bases, with 10 bases lying between them. This CDR3 comprises 13 residues. This chain's CDR3 is CAWSASGAYGYTF. The CDR3 coding sequence is TGTGCCTGGAGTGCATCCGGTGCCTATGGCTACACCTTC.

V gene TRBV2 combines with J gene TRBJ2-7; D gene uncertain. With 3 bases removed from V and 4 bases from J, the gap between germline ends came to 10 bases. This CDR3 spans 13 amino acids. CDR1 and CDR2 from the germline V gene are SNHLY and FYNNEI. The CDR3 reads CASSEARGYEQYF. CDR3 DNA: TGTGCCAGCAGTGAGGCCAGAGGATACGAGCAGTACTTC. The full variable domain, with the rest looked up from reference TRBV2 and TRBJ2-7, is EPEVTQTPSHQVTQMGQEVILRCVPISNHLYFYWYRQILGQKVEFLVSFYNNEISEKSEIFDDQFSVERPDGSNFTLKIRSTKLEDSAMYFCASSEARGYEQYFGPGTRLTVT.

V usage is TRBV11-2 and J usage is TRBJ1-2; 8 nucleotides line up with TRBD1. This CDR3 spans 15 amino acids. Germline loops: CDR1 SGHAT, CDR2 FQNNGV. V lost 5 bases and J lost 7; bases outside the gene matches: 12. CDR3 coding DNA: TGTGCCAGCAGCGGATTCCGGGACAGGAGTCTTGGCTACACCTTC. Translated: CASSGFRDRSLGYTF.

J is TRBJ2-1 and V is TRBV29-1, with D maybe TRBD1 (6 bases). V dropped 3 bases and J dropped 5 bases, with 11 bases sitting between them. Per germline, CDR1 SQVTM and CDR2 ANQGSEA. The CDR3 is made up of 13 amino acids. The CDR3 is CSVDRGIDNEQFF. CDR3 nucleotide sequence: TGCAGCGTTGACAGGGGTATCGACAATGAGCAGTTCTTC.

The CDR3 sequence: CASSDPDRPRQPQHF. CDR3 bases: TGTGCCAGCAGTGATCCGGACAGACCTCGCCAGCCCCAGCATTTT. The chain uses TRBV6-1 and TRBJ1-5, with D maybe TRBD1 (6 bases). Between the trimmed V and J ends, which lost 3 bases and 7 bases, there was a span of 16 bases. The CDR3 loop spans 15 amino acids. CDR1 MNHNS and CDR2 SASEGT come from the germline V gene.

V gene TRBV29-1 combines with J gene TRBJ2-7, with 7 bases fitting TRBD1. The V gene's germline CDR1 is SQVTM and CDR2 ANQGSEA. The CDR3 length is 13 residues. The CDR3 loop reads CRPPGQPAYEQYF. Written as DNA, the CDR3 is TGCAGACCTCCGGGACAGCCCGCCTACGAGCAGTACTTC.

A word on this clone: This sample also contains other DNA sequences that code for the same CDR3. V and J are TRBV19 and TRBJ2-1; D unclear. The germline V gene encodes CDR1 LNHDA and CDR2 SQIVND (reference sequence). This CDR3 spans 15 amino acids. V lost 6 bases and J lost 0, with 12 bases in between. This CDR3 reads CASSTSGSSYNEQFF. The DNA of the CDR3 is TGTGCCAGTAGCACATCCGGGTCCTCCTACAATGAGCAGTTCTTC. Filled out from reference TRBV19 and TRBJ2-1, the complete variable domain reads DGGITQSPKYLFRKEGQNVTLSCEQNLNHDAMYWYRQDPGQGLRLIYYSQIVNDFQKGDIAEGYSVSREKKESFPLTVTSAQKNPTAFYLCASSTSGSSYNEQFFGPGTRLTVL.

The chain couples TRBV4-2 to TRBJ1-1, with a weak D call TRBD1 (6 bases). Germline V gives CDR1 LGHNA, CDR2 YNFKEQ. Trimming left V 0 bases short and J 6 bases short, with 11 bases between. The CDR3 is 14 residues long. DNA for the CDR3: TGTGCCAGCAGCCAAGATGCGGGGGCCCCTGAAGCTTTCTTT. Protein: CASSQDAGAPEAFF.

The chain combines TRBV10-1 with TRBJ1-1; D is perhaps TRBD1 (5 bases). The CDR3 extends over 14 amino acids. CDR1 WNHNN and CDR2 SYGVQD come from the germline V gene (reference sequence). V lost 3 bases to trimming and J lost 10 bases, with 18 bases between them. CDR3 amino acids: CASSETRGAQRAFF. In DNA, the CDR3 is TGCGCCAGCAGTGAAACCCGTGGGGCGCAGAGAGCTTTCTTT.

The rearrangement joins TRBV29-1 to TRBJ2-3, with D maybe TRBD1 (6 bases). V gave up 4 bases and J gave up 0 bases, with 11 bases separating them. This CDR3 is 14 amino acids long. The germline V gene encodes CDR1 SQVTM and CDR2 ANQGSEA. This chain's CDR3 is CSVVSRGSTDTQYF. CDR3 coding DNA: TGCAGCGTTGTATCCAGGGGAAGCACAGATACGCAGTATTTT.

The chain recombines TRBV5-1 with TRBJ2-4; 8 bases are shared with TRBD1. The germline V gene has CDR1 SGHRS and CDR2 YFSETQ. CDR3 size: 16 residues. V shed 0 bases, J shed 10 bases, and the junction held 12 bases outside the gene matches. The CDR3 region has the DNA TGCGCCAGCAGCTTGGAGGCAGGGGGCGTGGGTAATATTCAGTACTTC. This encodes CASSLEAGGVGNIQYF.

This sequence joins TRBV9 and TRBJ2-1, with 7 bases fitting TRBD2. Germline-derived CDR1 and CDR2 are SGDLS and YYNGEE. The CDR3 is made up of 15 amino acids. Trimming removed 3 bases from V and 9 bases from J; junction bases left unmatched: 12. CDR3 amino acids: CASSARAGGSGEQFF. In DNA, the CDR3 is TGTGCCAGCAGCGCCCGGGCCGGGGGGTCCGGTGAGCAGTTCTTC.

The CDR3 is CSVEVIQGSTEAFF. The CDR3 region has the DNA TGCAGCGTTGAGGTGATACAGGGCTCTACGGAAGCTTTCTTT. J is TRBJ1-1 and V is TRBV29-1, with TRBD1 as a possible D gene (6 bases). Per germline, CDR1 SQVTM and CDR2 ANQGSEA. The germline V and J ends were trimmed by 3 bases and 8 bases, with 19 bases remaining between them. The CDR3 loop spans 14 amino acids.

The chain employs TRBV7-8 and TRBJ1-1; D is unclear. Germline loops: CDR1 SGHVS, CDR2 FQNEAQ. CDR3 length equals 19 residues. V lost 5 bases, J lost 1 base, and 26 bases lay in between. The CDR3 is CASSLSGPGRIKSNTEAFF. The CDR3 coding sequence is TGTGCCAGCAGCCTTAGTGGGCCAGGTCGTATAAAGTCGAACACTGAAGCTTTCTTT.

The rearrangement joins TRBV19 to TRBJ2-7; the D is unclear. The CDR3 contains 13 residues. The V and J ends lost 3 bases and 3 bases respectively, with 9 bases between them. The germline V gene has CDR1 LNHDA and CDR2 SQIVND (reference sequence). The CDR3 is CASSIRTNYEQYF. CDR3 DNA: TGTGCCAGTAGTATTAGAACGAACTACGAGCAGTACTTC.

The chain couples TRBV6-1 to TRBJ2-1; TRBD1 might be the D (6 bases). V was shortened by 3 bases and J by 1 base, with 16 bases between the two germline ends. The CDR3 runs 17 residues. Germline CDR1 reads MNHNS; CDR2 reads SASEGT. CDR3 amino acids: CASSDNPTGLSYNEQFF. In DNA, the CDR3 is TGTGCCAGCAGTGACAACCCCACAGGGCTGTCCTACAATGAGCAGTTCTTC.

The rearrangement links TRBV7-2 to TRBJ2-1, with 15 bases fitting TRBD2. After removal of 5 bases from V and 4 bases from J, the junction contained 6 bases not matched to a gene. Germline CDR1 reads SGHTA; CDR2 reads FQGNSA. The CDR3 sequence is 17 residues long. This CDR3 is CASSLGTSGGIYNEQFF. The CDR3 bases are TGTGCCAGCAGCCTCGGGACTAGCGGGGGGATTTACAATGAGCAGTTCTTC.

The rearrangement joins TRBV9 to TRBJ1-2; D is unclear. CDR1 SGDLS and CDR2 YYNGEE come from the germline V gene. V lost 2 bases, J lost 4 bases, and 12 bases lay in between. CDR3 size: 14 residues. Here the CDR3 DNA reads TGTGCCAGCAGCGTGGGCACACCCTCCTATGGCTACACCTTC. It codes for CASSVGTPSYGYTF.

The chain has TRBV7-6 and TRBJ1-1; possibly TRBD1 for D (5 bases). This CDR3 has 14 residues. Per the germline V gene, CDR1 is SGHVS and CDR2 is FNYEAQ. The V end lost 6 bases, the J end lost 2 bases, and 13 bases lay between the germline ends. CDR3 amino acids: CASSIGGVNTEAFF. The CDR3 bases are TGTGCCAGCAGTATTGGGGGGGTTAACACTGAAGCTTTCTTT.

The chain uses TRBV7-6 and TRBJ2-5, with D perhaps matching TRBD2 (6 bases). Germline CDR1 SGHVS, CDR2 FNYEAQ. CDR3 length equals 13 residues. Between the trimmed V and J ends, which lost 5 bases and 1 base, there was a span of 8 bases. The CDR3 reads CASSTGLQETQYF. The CDR3 DNA is TGTGCCAGCAGCACGGGACTCCAAGAGACCCAGTACTTC.

The chain employs TRBV9 and TRBJ2-1, with 7 bases fitting TRBD1. Germline loops: CDR1 SGDLS, CDR2 YYNGEE. The CDR3 totals 16 residues. V shed 4 bases, J shed 7 bases, and the junction held 14 bases outside the gene matches. In DNA form, the CDR3 reads TGTGCCAGCAGCCCGAGGGGGACACAGGGGTTGAATGAGCAGTTCTTC. Encoded protein: CASSPRGTQGLNEQFF.

The chain links TRBV7-9 to TRBJ1-1; TRBD1 matches 8 bases. V lost 2 bases to trimming and J lost 0 bases; unmatched junction nucleotides: 5. The CDR3 has 16 residues. The germline gives CDR1 SEHNR, CDR2 FQNEAQ (reference sequence). The CDR3 spells CASSLRTGLMNTEAFF. Here the CDR3 DNA reads TGTGCCAGCAGCTTAAGGACAGGGCTCATGAACACTGAAGCTTTCTTT.

The chain links TRBV20-1 to TRBJ1-1; maybe TRBD1 (6 bases). CDR3 length equals 11 residues. V lost 7 bases and J 5 bases, leaving 11 bases between the germline ends. Germline values: CDR1 DFQATT, CDR2 SNEGSKA (reference sequence). CDR3 sequence: CSVERGTEAFF. Written as DNA, the CDR3 is TGCAGTGTGGAAAGGGGGACTGAAGCTTTCTTT.

The chain employs TRBV5-1 and TRBJ1-2, with TRBD1 matching over 7 bases. Per the germline V gene, CDR1 is SGHRS and CDR2 is YFSETQ. CDR3 length equals 13 residues. Trimming took 4 bases from V and 4 from J; bases not matched to a gene: 4. The CDR3 bases are TGCGCCAGCAGCGTGGGACAGACCTATGGCTACACCTTC. Amino acids: CASSVGQTYGYTF.

The chain joins TRBV29-1 to TRBJ1-3; tentative D call: TRBD1 (6 bases). There are 14 residues in the CDR3. The germline gives CDR1 SQVTM, CDR2 ANQGSEA. The germline V and J ends were trimmed by 4 bases and 0 bases, with 10 bases remaining between them. The CDR3 nucleotides read TGCAGCGTTGCAGGACAGAGCTCTGGAAACACCATATATTTT. Amino acid sequence: CSVAGQSSGNTIYF.